The 22 T cell receptor beta chains reported below all come from one sample, sequenced in a study of blood T cell repertoires in COVID-19. Sequenced by immunoSEQ multiplex PCR; TCRdb stores in-frame clones only, minus some. The sample has fewer than 120,000 clones; 76% are singletons. Specimen: peripheral blood. These receptors all come from an elderly woman with acute or convalescent COVID-19.

This chain links TRBV6-1 with TRBJ1-3; tentative D call: TRBD1 (6 bases). The germline CDR1 and CDR2 sequences are MNHNS and SASEGT. V was shortened by 3 bases and J by 0 bases, with 9 bases between the two germline ends. This CDR3 has 15 amino acids. Written as DNA, the CDR3 is TGTGCCAGCAGTGACGACAGGAACTCTGGAAACACCATATATTTT. Translation gives CASSDDRNSGNTIYF.

The chain carries TRBV5-1 and TRBJ2-1; the D gene is possibly TRBD2 (6 bases). V was clipped by 0 bases and J by 7 bases, with 11 bases between them. Germline V lookup: CDR1 SGHRS, CDR2 YFSETQ. There are 14 residues in the CDR3. The CDR3 region is CASSLVQAGNEQFF. The CDR3 nucleotides read TGCGCCAGCAGCTTGGTCCAGGCGGGGAATGAGCAGTTCTTC.

This rearrangement joins TRBV18 to TRBJ2-2, with D perhaps TRBD2 (6 bases). This CDR3 is 16 amino acids long. Trimming cost V 1 base and J 0 bases, with 9 bases left between them. Germline V gene lookup returns CDR1 KGHSH and CDR2 LQKENI. The CDR3 sequence: CASSPREVANTGELFF. The CDR3 bases are TGTGCCAGCTCACCACGGGAGGTCGCGAACACCGGGGAGCTGTTTTTT.

For the CDR3, the DNA is TGTGCCAGCAGCGAGTACACAATCGGGGGCACTGAAGCTTTCTTT. Translating it yields CASSEYTIGGTEAFF. The chain is built from TRBV6-5 and TRBJ1-1, with a possible D match to TRBD1 (5 bases). V shed 6 bases and J shed 4 bases, with 18 bases lying between them. The germline V gene encodes CDR1 MNHEY and CDR2 SVGAGI. The CDR3 loop spans 15 amino acids.

V and J are TRBV2 and TRBJ1-2; a possible D gene is TRBD1 (5 bases). Per germline, CDR1 SNHLY and CDR2 FYNNEI. This CDR3 comprises 13 residues. V was clipped by 7 bases and J by 4 bases, with 13 bases between them. The CDR3 DNA sequence: TGTGCCAGCACTTTCTTCCAGGGCTATGGCTACACCTTC. Its translation is CASTFFQGYGYTF.

The V gene is TRBV6-1, the J gene TRBJ2-1, with D perhaps matching TRBD2 (7 bases). Per germline, CDR1 MNHNS and CDR2 SASEGT. The CDR3 extends over 17 amino acids. V dropped 1 base and J dropped 2 bases, with 15 bases sitting between them. The CDR3 here is CASSEEIVGGAYNEQFF. In DNA form, the CDR3 reads TGTGCCAGCAGTGAAGAAATCGTAGGGGGGGCCTACAATGAGCAGTTCTTC.

This chain connects TRBV28 to TRBJ2-7; TRBD2 might be the D (6 bases). From germline, CDR1 is MDHEN and CDR2 SYDVKM. The CDR3 has 13 residues. Deletions cut 9 bases from V and 3 bases from J, with 15 bases between. CDR3 sequence reads: CASTQRVGYEQYF. The CDR3 nucleotides read TGTGCCAGTACGCAGCGGGTGGGCTACGAGCAGTACTTC.

The rearrangement links TRBV7-9 to TRBJ2-7; a possible D gene is TRBD2 (6 bases). The CDR3 length is 16 residues. Germline V gives CDR1 SEHNR, CDR2 FQNEAQ (reference sequence). V lost 0 bases to trimming and J lost 1 base, with 13 bases between them. CDR3: CASSLALAFVSYEQYF. Here the CDR3 DNA reads TGTGCCAGCAGCTTAGCCCTAGCGTTTGTGTCCTACGAGCAGTACTTC. The complete variable domain, with remaining parts taken from reference TRBV7-9 and TRBJ2-7, reads DTGVSQNPRHKITKRGQNVTFRCDPISEHNRLYWYRQTLGQGPEFLTYFQNEAQLEKSRLLSDRFSAERPKGSFSTLEIQRTEQGDSAMYLCASSLALAFVSYEQYFGPGTRLTVT.

The chain joins TRBV3-1 (or the pseudogene TRBV3-2) to TRBJ2-3; 7 bases align to TRBD1. CDR3 size: 16 residues. Looked up from germline, CDR1 is LGHDT and CDR2 is YNNKEL (reference sequence). V dropped 6 bases and J dropped 5; count of bases not matched to a gene: 14. CDR3 residues: CASSPVGVPGGDTQYF. The CDR3 coding sequence is TGTGCCAGCAGTCCCGTAGGAGTCCCAGGGGGAGATACGCAGTATTTT.

The chain carries TRBV11-1 and TRBJ2-3; possibly TRBD2 for D (5 bases). V shed 1 base and J shed 2 bases, with 10 bases lying between them. The CDR3 has 15 residues. In germline, CDR1 is SGHAT, CDR2 FQDESV (reference sequence). The CDR3 DNA sequence: TGTGCCAGCAGCTTAGGCGGGTCCTCCACAGATACGCAGTATTTT. This gives the protein CASSLGGSSTDTQYF.

This rearrangement joins TRBV3-1 (or the pseudogene TRBV3-2) to TRBJ1-6; D may be TRBD1 (5 bases). Germline-derived CDR1 and CDR2 are LGHDT and YNNKEL (reference sequence). There are 15 residues in the CDR3. V lost 11 bases and J 8 bases, leaving 22 bases between the germline ends. This CDR3 is CAVATVRGADSPLHF. CDR3 coding DNA: TGTGCCGTCGCGACCGTCCGTGGGGCTGATTCACCCCTCCACTTT.

With respect to this clone: The same CDR3 can be traced to other DNA sequences in this sample. This sequence joins TRBV18 and TRBJ2-3; D ambiguous. The CDR3 spans 12 residues. Looked up from germline, CDR1 is KGHSH and CDR2 is LQKENI. V lost 3 bases and J 2 bases, leaving 3 bases between the germline ends. The CDR3 DNA sequence: TGTGCCAGCTCACCCTACACAGATACGCAGTATTTT. Its translation: CASSPYTDTQYF.

The chain joins TRBV28 to TRBJ1-2, with 7 bases that match TRBD1. The CDR3 sequence is 13 residues long. CDR1 is MDHEN, CDR2 SYDVKM, per germline. V was clipped by 6 bases and J by 7 bases; unmatched bases: 8. As DNA, the CDR3 is TGTGCCAGCAGCAGGGGACAGATAGGTGGCTACACCTTC. It encodes CASSRGQIGGYTF.

This chain uses TRBV4-2 with TRBJ1-4, with a weak D call TRBD1 (6 bases). The germline CDR1 and CDR2 sequences are LGHNA and YNFKEQ. The CDR3 is 14 amino acids. With 4 bases removed from V and 4 bases from J, the gap between germline ends came to 10 bases. The CDR3 sequence: CASSRGQDNEKLFF. The CDR3 DNA sequence: TGTGCCAGCAGCCGGGGACAAGATAATGAAAAACTGTTTTTT.

The gene calls are TRBV27 and TRBJ2-3; D uncertain. The CDR3 contains 15 residues. Germline assignment: CDR1 MNHEY and CDR2 SMNVEV (reference sequence). Trimming took 3 bases from V and 0 from J, leaving 10 bases between them. The CDR3 reads CASSLYSPSTDTQYF. CDR3 bases: TGTGCCAGCAGTTTGTACTCGCCTAGCACAGATACGCAGTATTTT.

V gene TRBV5-1 combines with J gene TRBJ2-1; D may be TRBD2 (6 bases). The CDR3 is 14 residues long. V was trimmed by 4 bases and J by 9 bases, leaving 17 bases between them. CDR1 SGHRS and CDR2 YFSETQ come from the germline V gene. The CDR3 DNA follows: TGCGCCAGCAGCGCCAACCGGGGGACCCCTGAGCAGTTCTTC. Translating gives CASSANRGTPEQFF.

The chain has TRBV7-8 and TRBJ2-7, with 9 bases fitting TRBD1. Trimming cost V 5 bases and J 2 bases; bases outside gene matches: 7. CDR1 and CDR2 (germline): SGHVS, FQNEAQ. This CDR3 spans 15 amino acids. CDR3 sequence: CASSRAGTGPYEQYF. CDR3 coding DNA: TGTGCCAGCAGCCGGGCGGGGACAGGGCCCTACGAGCAGTACTTC. Combining the CDR3 with reference TRBV7-8 and TRBJ2-7 gives the whole variable domain GAGVSQSPRYKVAKRGQDVALRCDPISGHVSLFWYQQALGQGPEFLTYFQNEAQLDKSGLPSDRFFAERPEGSVSTLKIQRTQQEDSAVYLCASSRAGTGPYEQYFGPGTRLTVT.

The chain joins TRBV10-1 to TRBJ2-5, with 7 bases aligning to TRBD1. The CDR3 has 15 amino acids. Germline CDR1 reads WNHNN; CDR2 reads SYGVQD (reference sequence). J gave up 2 bases and V 2 bases, and 5 bases lay outside the gene matches. The CDR3 reads CASSERGRRQETQYF. In DNA, the CDR3 is TGCGCCAGCAGTGAGAGGGGGCGCCGACAAGAGACCCAGTACTTC.

V is TRBV5-1 and J is TRBJ1-1; D remains ambiguous. CDR1 SGHRS and CDR2 YFSETQ come from the germline V gene. This CDR3 is built from 14 residues. Trimming took 0 bases from V and 0 from J, leaving 6 bases between them. The CDR3 sequence is CASSLAGMNTEAFF. The DNA for the CDR3 is TGCGCCAGCAGCTTGGCAGGTATGAACACTGAAGCTTTCTTT.

The chain is built from TRBV29-1 and TRBJ2-1, with a tentative D call TRBD2 (6 bases). The CDR3 totals 15 residues. The germline V and J ends were trimmed by 1 base and 7 bases, with 17 bases remaining between them. Germline loops: CDR1 SQVTM, CDR2 ANQGSEA. The CDR3 reads CSVEVPGGTRNEQFF. CDR3 DNA: TGCAGCGTTGAAGTCCCTGGGGGGACTCGAAATGAGCAGTTCTTC.

The V and J genes are TRBV16 and TRBJ2-1; 7 bases are shared with TRBD2. The CDR3 sequence is 12 residues long. CDR1 and CDR2 (germline): KGHSY, FQNENV. Unmatched junction bases numbered 2, after V lost 2 bases and J lost 10 bases. The DNA for the CDR3 is TGTGCCAGCAGCCAAGGGGGAGGGGAGCAGTTCTTC. Translating it yields CASSQGGGEQFF.

V gene TRBV5-4 combines with J gene TRBJ2-3, with 8 bases that match TRBD2. Germline values: CDR1 SGHNT, CDR2 YYREEE (reference sequence). After removal of 3 bases from V and 3 bases from J, the junction contained 6 bases not matched to a gene. CDR3 length equals 15 residues. The CDR3 is CASSSGGPRTDTQYF. In DNA form, the CDR3 reads TGTGCCAGCAGCTCGGGGGGGCCTCGGACAGATACGCAGTATTTT.